These 5 T cell receptor beta chains were sequenced from one sample in a study of blood T cell repertoires in COVID-19. The protocol was immunoSEQ multiplex PCR, while the TCRdb copy is restricted to in-frame clones and leaves out a portion. This sample has roughly 160,000 clones, with 80% found just once. The material sequenced was PBMCs or T cells enriched from blood (not recorded which). The source of these receptors is a woman aged 60 to 75 who had recovered from COVID-19.

V gene TRBV7-2 combines with J gene TRBJ2-7; TRBD1 matches at 8 bases. J gave up 9 bases and V 5 bases, and 6 bases lay outside the gene matches. The CDR3 totals 12 residues. Looked up from germline, CDR1 is SGHTA and CDR2 is FQGNSA. The CDR3 region is CASSLGTGRQYF. The CDR3, as DNA: TGTGCCAGCAGCCTAGGGACAGGAAGGCAGTACTTC.

The chain carries TRBV24-1 and TRBJ2-3; 7 bases map to TRBD1. The J segment lost 4 bases and the V segment lost 5 bases, leaving 5 bases of the junction unmatched. The CDR3 contains 14 residues. Germline V gene lookup returns CDR1 KGHDR and CDR2 SFDVKD. The DNA for the CDR3 is TGTGCCACCAGTGGTTCGACAGGGCCAGATACGCAGTATTTT. The encoded protein is CATSGSTGPDTQYF.

The chain joins TRBV7-2 to TRBJ2-2, with TRBD2 identical over 9 bases. The germline gives CDR1 SGHTA, CDR2 FQGNSA. The CDR3 runs 17 residues. V shed 6 bases, J shed 7 bases, and the junction held 15 bases outside the gene matches. The CDR3 protein is CASRTALGGGDHGELFF. The CDR3 coding sequence is TGTGCCAGCAGAACTGCGTTAGGCGGGGGGGATCACGGGGAGCTGTTTTTT.

V and J are TRBV3-1 (or the pseudogene TRBV3-2) and TRBJ2-7; possibly TRBD1 for D (5 bases). This CDR3 region has 14 residues. Germline assignment: CDR1 LGHDT and CDR2 YNNKEL (reference sequence). V shed 0 bases and J shed 7 bases, with 13 bases lying between them. The CDR3 sequence is CASSQDRASREQYF. The CDR3 bases are TGTGCCAGCAGCCAAGACAGGGCGAGTCGGGAGCAGTACTTC.

The sample holds a few counts of this clone. The chain carries TRBV6-4 and TRBJ1-1; TRBD1 matches 7 bases. Germline CDR1 reads MRHNA; CDR2 reads SNTAGT. This CDR3 has 11 amino acids. Trimming removed 6 bases from V and 9 bases from J; junction bases left unmatched: 4. In nucleotides, the CDR3 is TGTGCCAGCAGGTCAGGGGGGAAAGCTTTCTTT. Its protein is CASRSGGKAFF.